The sequence of this T cell receptor beta chain was determined in a study of OX40 agonist ivuxolimab in advanced cancers. As for the study in general: Ivuxolimab is an agonistic anti-OX40 (CD134) antibody, and patients were treated with it. General observations from the study: More expanded clones were found, on average, in CD8+ than in CD4+ T cells.

Clones were read by immunoSEQ multiplex PCR, and TCRdb kept only the in-frame ones, dropping some. Of 40,000 to 60,000 clones in the sample, 88% were seen once. There are 14 residues in the CDR3. Trimming took 7 bases from V and 4 from J, leaving 16 bases between them. Germline CDR1 is MNHEY and CDR2 is SMNVEV (reference sequence). Only one count was recorded for this clone. Its antigen is as yet unknown. Patients were ruled out by autoimmune disease history or systemic immunosuppression. The clonotype was recovered from an adult with an advanced solid tumor such as melanoma, head and neck, liver or kidney cancer. Sequencing used CD4+ or CD8+ T cells sorted from blood, obtained in a trial of the OX40 agonist ivuxolimab. V usage is TRBV27 and J usage is TRBJ1-2; possibly TRBD1 for D (5 bases). The CDR3 region is CASTPRGGGYGYTF. The CDR3 coding sequence is TGTGCCAGCACCCCGCGGGGCGGTGGCTATGGCTACACCTTC.